This is a list of T cell receptor beta chains from one sample in a study of monozygotic twins with inflammatory bowel disease. TCRdb reprocessed the 5' RACE reads, with one entry per CDR3 protein and no DNA. The sample's table shows about 210,000 distinct CDR3 sequences. Material: blood. These receptors all come from a human donor with ulcerative colitis or Crohn's disease, or a healthy co-twin of an affected twin (not recorded which). The CDR3 runs from the conserved cysteine through the conserved F or W. Each record gives: V gene, J gene, CDR3 protein.

>TRBV12-3/TRBV12-4|TRBJ1-4
CASSLEMALSEKLFF
>TRBV13|TRBJ2-3
CASSLSLAGFTDTQYF
>TRBV13|TRBJ2-5
CASSFVWAGQSQETQYF
>TRBV4-2|TRBJ1-3
CASSQTGGESSGNTIYF
>TRBV4-2|TRBJ2-2
CASSQAPSPGELFF
>TRBV29-1|TRBJ2-7
CSVERLGAYEQYF
>TRBV7-9|TRBJ2-3
CASSLSSGASSTDTQYF
>TRBV28|TRBJ1-2
CASGLIYGYTF
>TRBV4-1|TRBJ2-2
CASSPGSWDTGELFF
>TRBV12-3/TRBV12-4|TRBJ2-2
CASNQGVDTTGELFF
>TRBV30|TRBJ2-7
CAWSLGAIREQYF
>TRBV10-3|TRBJ2-1
CAISDQQGSSYNEQFF
>TRBV5-3|TRBJ2-1
CARSLGTSGSTEQFF
>TRBV14|TRBJ1-1
CASSQPQGAEAFF
>TRBV7-2|TRBJ2-1
CASSPQANEQFF
>TRBV7-9|TRBJ2-2
CASSKQGNTGELFF
>TRBV4-3|TRBJ2-2
CASSQMLTSQTGELFF
>TRBV4-1|TRBJ2-3
CASSRTGQGTQYF
>TRBV6-2/TRBV6-3|TRBJ2-1
CASRSVGLANNEQFF
>TRBV7-9|TRBJ1-1
CASSLEASSTEAFF
>TRBV11-2|TRBJ2-2
CASRASNDGELFF
>TRBV6-5|TRBJ1-6
CASSYALGGGSPLHF
>TRBV6-5|TRBJ2-7
CASSYGPSSSYEQYF
>TRBV20-1|TRBJ2-6
CSASSPGSTGANVLTF
>TRBV5-6|TRBJ2-7
CASSRVAEQYF
>TRBV27|TRBJ1-5
CASSLSGSRGSNQPQHF
>TRBV9|TRBJ2-5
CASSEGRHQETQYF
>TRBV10-3|TRBJ2-7
CAISVLQGPVEQYF
>TRBV6-1|TRBJ1-1
CASSRDILNTEAFF